This T cell receptor (beta chain) comes out of a study of a mutant IDH1 vaccine in newly diagnosed glioma. Measured with immunoSEQ multiplex PCR; TCRdb has only the in-frame clones, and not every one. The sample carries 20,000 to 30,000 clones, 70% to 80% recorded once. The CDR3 loop spans 17 amino acids. Germline V CDR1 and CDR2: ENHRY, SYGVKD. V lost 0 bases and J lost 9; bases outside the gene matches: 7. In the case of this clone: Its cognate antigen is unknown.

Described time point: week 11, during vaccination. Topical imiquimod was applied with each vaccine dose, which held 300 ug of mutant IDH1 20-mer peptide. Patients carried new grade 3 or 4 IDH1-mutant astrocytomas lacking nuclear ATRX. This TCR was recovered from a woman between 18 and 30 years old with glioma. The V and J genes are TRBV10-3 and TRBJ2-1, with 14 bases that match TRBD2. The source was PBMCs, collected from a glioma patient whose treatment included an IDH1 peptide vaccine. CDR3 bases: TGTGCCATCAGTGAGTCAGGGACTAGCGGGAGATTGGGTGAGCAGTTCTTC. It specifies CAISESGTSGRLGEQFF.